This is a list of T cell receptor beta chains from one sample in a study of identical twins. TCRdb called the 5' RACE reads again in MiXCR, with one record for every CDR3 protein. The sample contains roughly 490,000 distinct CDR3 sequences, 14% of which appear only once. The sample also formed part of further work on yellow fever vaccine responses in identical twins.

Sequenced material: CD4+ T cells sorted from blood. The receptors here all came from a woman younger than 30 in good health. CDR3s include the opening cysteine and the closing phenylalanine or tryptophan. Fields, in order: clone size, D gene, V gene, J gene, CDR3 protein, CDR3 DNA. D genes are given only for firm matches. Only some rows state a clone size, as once, few, many or a class for expanded clones.

clone_size: NA
d_call: NA
v_call: TRBV7-9
j_call: TRBJ2-2
cdr3_aa: CASSLEANRAAGELFF
cdr3_nt: TGTGCCAGCAGCTTAGAGGCGAACAGGGCGGCCGGGGAGCTGTTTTTT

clone_size: many
d_call: NA
v_call: TRBV10-3
j_call: TRBJ2-5
cdr3_aa: CAISREWETQYF
cdr3_nt: TGTGCCATCAGCCGAGAGTGGGAGACCCAGTACTTC

clone_size: NA
d_call: NA
v_call: TRBV11-3
j_call: TRBJ2-5
cdr3_aa: CASSLSSLETQYF
cdr3_nt: TGTGCCAGCAGCTTATCCTCCCTGGAGACCCAGTACTTC

clone_size: many
d_call: TRBD1
v_call: TRBV4-2
j_call: TRBJ1-2
cdr3_aa: CASSQVGGTGGSNYGYTF
cdr3_nt: TGTGCCAGCAGCCAAGTCGGTGGGACAGGGGGCTCCAACTATGGCTACACCTTC

clone_size: few
d_call: NA
v_call: TRBV5-1
j_call: TRBJ2-5
cdr3_aa: CASSLVGSGETQYF
cdr3_nt: TGCGCCAGCAGCTTGGTTGGGTCCGGGGAGACCCAGTACTTC

clone_size: many
d_call: NA
v_call: TRBV20-1
j_call: TRBJ2-4
cdr3_aa: CSARDSSAKNIQYF
cdr3_nt: TGCAGTGCTAGAGATAGTAGCGCCAAAAACATTCAGTACTTC

clone_size: few
d_call: NA
v_call: TRBV24-1
j_call: TRBJ2-1
cdr3_aa: CATSDLGLTGNEQFF
cdr3_nt: TGTGCCACCAGTGACCTGGGACTCACGGGGAATGAGCAGTTCTTC

clone_size: NA
d_call: NA
v_call: TRBV7-2
j_call: TRBJ1-1
cdr3_aa: CASSFRLPSIMNTEAFF
cdr3_nt: TGTGCCAGCAGCTTTCGATTGCCCAGTATCATGAACACTGAAGCTTTCTTT

clone_size: NA
d_call: NA
v_call: TRBV6-6
j_call: TRBJ2-1
cdr3_aa: CASTDRGGEQFF
cdr3_nt: TGTGCCAGCACGGATCGGGGAGGTGAGCAGTTCTTC

clone_size: few
d_call: NA
v_call: TRBV6-5
j_call: TRBJ1-3
cdr3_aa: CASTTGGNTIYF
cdr3_nt: TGTGCCAGCACCACGGGTGGAAACACCATATATTTT

clone_size: NA
d_call: NA
v_call: TRBV2
j_call: TRBJ2-7
cdr3_aa: CASSVTWGQYF
cdr3_nt: TGTGCCAGCAGTGTAACGTGGGGGCAGTACTTC

clone_size: NA
d_call: NA
v_call: TRBV7-2
j_call: TRBJ1-2
cdr3_aa: CASSLGGAGGYTF
cdr3_nt: TGTGCCAGCAGCTTAGGGGGGGCGGGAGGCTACACCTTC

clone_size: NA
d_call: NA
v_call: TRBV20-1
j_call: TRBJ2-1
cdr3_aa: CSARASTYNEQFF
cdr3_nt: TGCAGTGCTAGGGCCTCAACCTACAATGAGCAGTTCTTC

clone_size: few
d_call: NA
v_call: TRBV5-5
j_call: TRBJ2-1
cdr3_aa: CASSLAVGEPGDNEQFF
cdr3_nt: TGTGCCAGCAGCTTGGCTGTGGGCGAACCTGGAGACAATGAGCAGTTCTTC

clone_size: many
d_call: TRBD2
v_call: TRBV29-1
j_call: TRBJ2-1
cdr3_aa: CSASGLAGAQHFNEQFF
cdr3_nt: TGCAGCGCTTCCGGACTAGCGGGGGCCCAACATTTCAATGAGCAGTTCTTC

clone_size: few
d_call: NA
v_call: TRBV19
j_call: TRBJ2-1
cdr3_aa: CASSMTSKAHNEQFF
cdr3_nt: TGTGCCAGTAGTATGACAAGCAAGGCCCACAATGAGCAGTTCTTC

clone_size: NA
d_call: NA
v_call: TRBV19
j_call: TRBJ2-1
cdr3_aa: CASSIDQRLGSYNEQFF
cdr3_nt: TGTGCCAGTAGTATAGATCAGCGGCTAGGTTCCTACAATGAGCAGTTCTTC

clone_size: few
d_call: NA
v_call: TRBV15
j_call: TRBJ2-3
cdr3_aa: CATGRVAGTDTQYF
cdr3_nt: TGTGCCACCGGACGTGTGGCGGGGACAGATACGCAGTATTTT

clone_size: few
d_call: TRBD1
v_call: TRBV6-1
j_call: TRBJ2-7
cdr3_aa: CASSPRTGGAGYEQYF
cdr3_nt: TGTGCCAGCAGTCCAAGGACAGGGGGGGCCGGGTACGAGCAGTACTTC

clone_size: NA
d_call: NA
v_call: TRBV28
j_call: TRBJ1-2
cdr3_aa: CASTLHHPGGYTF
cdr3_nt: TGTGCCAGCACCTTACACCATCCGGGAGGCTACACCTTC

clone_size: few
d_call: NA
v_call: TRBV6-5
j_call: TRBJ2-6
cdr3_aa: CASSSGRHSGANVLTF
cdr3_nt: TGTGCCAGCAGTTCCGGACGCCACTCTGGGGCCAACGTCCTGACTTTC

clone_size: few
d_call: TRBD1
v_call: TRBV10-3
j_call: TRBJ2-1
cdr3_aa: CAISPGQGSSEQFF
cdr3_nt: TGTGCCATCAGTCCTGGACAGGGGAGTAGTGAGCAGTTCTTC

clone_size: few
d_call: TRBD1
v_call: TRBV12-3/TRBV12-4
j_call: TRBJ2-2
cdr3_aa: CASSPGATGGTGELFF
cdr3_nt: TGTGCCAGCAGCCCCGGGGCGACAGGGGGAACCGGGGAGCTGTTTTTT

clone_size: NA
d_call: TRBD1
v_call: TRBV5-1
j_call: TRBJ2-5
cdr3_aa: CASSFGTEETQYF
cdr3_nt: TGCGCCAGCAGCTTTGGGACAGAAGAGACCCAGTACTTC

clone_size: NA
d_call: NA
v_call: TRBV29-1
j_call: TRBJ1-1
cdr3_aa: CSVARGSVMNTEAFF
cdr3_nt: TGCAGCGTTGCGAGGGGGAGCGTCATGAACACTGAAGCTTTCTTT